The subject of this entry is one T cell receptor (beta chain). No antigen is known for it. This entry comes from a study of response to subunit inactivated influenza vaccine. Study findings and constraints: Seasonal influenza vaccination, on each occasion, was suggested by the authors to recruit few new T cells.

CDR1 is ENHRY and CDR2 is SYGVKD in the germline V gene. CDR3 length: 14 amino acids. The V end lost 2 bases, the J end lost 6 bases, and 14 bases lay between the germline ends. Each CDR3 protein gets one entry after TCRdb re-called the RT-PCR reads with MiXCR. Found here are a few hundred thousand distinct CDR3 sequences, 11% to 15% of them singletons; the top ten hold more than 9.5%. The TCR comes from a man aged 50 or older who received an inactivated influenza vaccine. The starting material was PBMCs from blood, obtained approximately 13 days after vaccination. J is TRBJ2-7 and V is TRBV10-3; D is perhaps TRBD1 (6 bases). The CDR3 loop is CAISEKTGGGEQYF. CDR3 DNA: TGTGCCATCAGTGAGAAGACAGGTGGCGGCGAGCAGTACTTC.